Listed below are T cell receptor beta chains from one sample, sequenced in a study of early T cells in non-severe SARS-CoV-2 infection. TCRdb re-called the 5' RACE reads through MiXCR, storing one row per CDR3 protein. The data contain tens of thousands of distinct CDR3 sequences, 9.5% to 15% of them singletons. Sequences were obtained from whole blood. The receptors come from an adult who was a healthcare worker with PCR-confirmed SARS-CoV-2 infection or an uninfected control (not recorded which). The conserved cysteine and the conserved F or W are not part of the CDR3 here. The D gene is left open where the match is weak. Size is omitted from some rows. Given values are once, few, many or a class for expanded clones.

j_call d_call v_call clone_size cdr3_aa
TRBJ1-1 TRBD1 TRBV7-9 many ASSPTGAEAF
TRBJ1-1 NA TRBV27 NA ASSLTGENTEAF
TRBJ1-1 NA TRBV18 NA ASSDQVEAF
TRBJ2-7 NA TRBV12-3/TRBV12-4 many ASSRTVPSYEQY
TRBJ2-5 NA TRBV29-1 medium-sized SLSEGTQY
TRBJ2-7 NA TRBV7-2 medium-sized ASSLGRQYYEQY
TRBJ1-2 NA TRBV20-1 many SARSGADYGYT
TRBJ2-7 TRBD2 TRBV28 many ASSSYAGESYEQY
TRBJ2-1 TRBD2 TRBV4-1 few ASSQVAGPYNEQF
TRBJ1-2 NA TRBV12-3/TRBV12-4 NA ASSFWGNYGYT
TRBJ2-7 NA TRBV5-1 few ASSLNRGPTYEQY
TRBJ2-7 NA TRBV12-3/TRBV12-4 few ASRASRDTSYEQY
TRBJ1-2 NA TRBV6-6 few ASTYAGGRKSYGYT
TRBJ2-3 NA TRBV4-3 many ASSQEASTDTQY
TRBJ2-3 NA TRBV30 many AWSGTAYTQY
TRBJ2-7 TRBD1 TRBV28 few ASRGTGGRRTYEQY
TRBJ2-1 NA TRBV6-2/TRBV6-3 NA ASSWGVGEQF
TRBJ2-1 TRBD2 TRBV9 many ASSPTSGPHGEF
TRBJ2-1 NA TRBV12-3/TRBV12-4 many ASSYTGSGYNEQF
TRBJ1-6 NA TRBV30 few AWNRANSPLH
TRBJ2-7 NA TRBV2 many ATTGAGQTYEQY
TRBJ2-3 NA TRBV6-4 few ASSAGDTDTQY
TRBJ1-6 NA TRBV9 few ASSVGWGENSPLH
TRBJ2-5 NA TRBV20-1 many SAQDSRETQY
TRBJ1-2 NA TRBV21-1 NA ASSTGQLKYGYT
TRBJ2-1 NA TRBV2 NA ASSPQLDSYNEQF
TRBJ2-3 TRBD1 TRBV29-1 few SADRPTDTQY
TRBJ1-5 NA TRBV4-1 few ASASGTLDQPQH
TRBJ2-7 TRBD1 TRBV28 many ASSSPGQGSYEQY
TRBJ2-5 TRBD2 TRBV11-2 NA ASSSRTSAGETQY
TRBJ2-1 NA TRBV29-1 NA SVTGDGLAYNEQF
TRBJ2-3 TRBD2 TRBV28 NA ASSFLSTSAAEDTQY
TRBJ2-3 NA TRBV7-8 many ASSLISAGTSTDTQY
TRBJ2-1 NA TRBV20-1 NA SATVANNEQF
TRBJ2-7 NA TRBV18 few ASSPASYEQY
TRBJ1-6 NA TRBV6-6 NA ASSSANSPLH
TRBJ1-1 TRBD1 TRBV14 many ASSQGGAWDRVNTEAF
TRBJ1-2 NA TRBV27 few ASSPWTPGGYGYT
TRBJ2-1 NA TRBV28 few ASSFLERLYNEQF
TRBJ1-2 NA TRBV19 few ASSILGGLNYGYT
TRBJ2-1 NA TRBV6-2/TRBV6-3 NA ASSTEPRGQF
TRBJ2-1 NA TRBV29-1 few SALPSYNEQF
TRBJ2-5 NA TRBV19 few ASSTGPETQY